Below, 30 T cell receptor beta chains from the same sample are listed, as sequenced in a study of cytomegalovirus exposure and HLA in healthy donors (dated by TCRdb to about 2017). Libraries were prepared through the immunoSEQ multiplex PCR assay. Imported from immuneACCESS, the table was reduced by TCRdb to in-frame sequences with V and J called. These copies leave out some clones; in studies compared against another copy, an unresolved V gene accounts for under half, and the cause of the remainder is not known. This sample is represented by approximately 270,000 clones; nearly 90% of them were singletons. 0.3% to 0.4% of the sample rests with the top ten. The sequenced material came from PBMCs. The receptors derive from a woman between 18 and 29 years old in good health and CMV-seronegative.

The CDR3 sequence is CASSQGLTQAGDTQYF. For the CDR3, the DNA is TGTGCCAGCAGCCAAGGGCTAACTCAAGCGGGAGATACGCAGTATTTT. The chain joins TRBV4-2 to TRBJ2-3, with a tentative D call TRBD2 (6 bases). The V end was cut by 1 base, the J end by 5 bases, with 16 bases between. This CDR3 has 16 amino acids. Germline V gene sequence: CDR1 LGHNA, CDR2 YNFKEQ.

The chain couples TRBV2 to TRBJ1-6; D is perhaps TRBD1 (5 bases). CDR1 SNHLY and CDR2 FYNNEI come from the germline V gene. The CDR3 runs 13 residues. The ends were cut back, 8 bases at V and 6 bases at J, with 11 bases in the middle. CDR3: CASHRGSNSPLHF. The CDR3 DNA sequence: TGTGCCAGCCACCGGGGGAGTAATTCACCCCTCCACTTT.

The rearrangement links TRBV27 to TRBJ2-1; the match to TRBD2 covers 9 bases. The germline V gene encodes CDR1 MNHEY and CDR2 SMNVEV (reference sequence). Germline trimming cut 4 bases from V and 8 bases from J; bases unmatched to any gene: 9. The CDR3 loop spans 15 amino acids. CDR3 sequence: CASSSPGGRAHEQFF. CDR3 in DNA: TGTGCCAGCAGTTCACCGGGCGGGAGGGCCCATGAGCAGTTCTTC.

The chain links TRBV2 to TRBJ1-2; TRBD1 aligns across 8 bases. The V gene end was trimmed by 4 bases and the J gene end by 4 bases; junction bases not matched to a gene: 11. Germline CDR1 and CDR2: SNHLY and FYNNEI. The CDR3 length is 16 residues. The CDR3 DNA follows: TGTGCCAGCAGTGGTGGACAGGGCGGCCCTGGCTATGGCTACACCTTC. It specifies CASSGGQGGPGYGYTF.

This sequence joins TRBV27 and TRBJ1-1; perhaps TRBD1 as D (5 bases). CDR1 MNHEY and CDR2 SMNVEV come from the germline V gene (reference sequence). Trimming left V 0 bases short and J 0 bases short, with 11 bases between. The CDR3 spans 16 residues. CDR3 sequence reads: CASSLSEDRLNTEAFF. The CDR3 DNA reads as TGTGCCAGCAGTTTATCGGAAGACAGACTGAACACTGAAGCTTTCTTT.

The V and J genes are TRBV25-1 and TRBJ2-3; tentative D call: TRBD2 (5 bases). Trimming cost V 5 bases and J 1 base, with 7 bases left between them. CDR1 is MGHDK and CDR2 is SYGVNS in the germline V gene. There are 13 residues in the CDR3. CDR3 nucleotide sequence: TGTGCCAGCAGTTACGGGGGCACAGATACGCAGTATTTT. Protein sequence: CASSYGGTDTQYF.

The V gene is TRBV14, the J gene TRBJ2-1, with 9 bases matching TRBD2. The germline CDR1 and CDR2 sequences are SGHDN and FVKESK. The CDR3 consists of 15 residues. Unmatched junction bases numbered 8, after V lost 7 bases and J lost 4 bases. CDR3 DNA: TGTGCCAGCATGGGAGCGGGGGGTTTTTACAATGAGCAGTTCTTC. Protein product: CASMGAGGFYNEQFF. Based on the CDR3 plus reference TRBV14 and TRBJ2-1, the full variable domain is EAGVTQFPSHSVIEKGQTVTLRCDPISGHDNLYWYRRVMGKEIKFLLHFVKESKQDESGMPNNRFLAERTGGTYSTLKVQPAELEDSGVYFCASMGAGGFYNEQFFGPGTRLTVL.

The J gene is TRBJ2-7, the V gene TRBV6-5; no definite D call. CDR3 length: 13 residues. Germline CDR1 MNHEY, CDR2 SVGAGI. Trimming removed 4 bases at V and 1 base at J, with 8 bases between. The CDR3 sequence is CASSLAQSYEQYV. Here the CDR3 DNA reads TGTGCCAGCAGTTTGGCACAGTCCTACGAGCAGTACGTC.

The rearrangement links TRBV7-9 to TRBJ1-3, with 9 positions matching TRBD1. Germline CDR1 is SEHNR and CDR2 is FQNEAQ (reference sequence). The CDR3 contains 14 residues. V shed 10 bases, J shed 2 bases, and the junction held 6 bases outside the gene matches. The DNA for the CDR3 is TGTGCCACCACGGGACAGGGTACTGGAAACACCATATATTTT. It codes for CATTGQGTGNTIYF.

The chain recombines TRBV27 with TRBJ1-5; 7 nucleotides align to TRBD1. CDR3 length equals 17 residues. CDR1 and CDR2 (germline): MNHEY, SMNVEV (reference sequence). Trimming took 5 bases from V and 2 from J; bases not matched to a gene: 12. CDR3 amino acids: CASSQWGTVDRNQPQHF. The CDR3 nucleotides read TGTGCCAGCAGTCAATGGGGGACAGTGGATCGCAATCAGCCCCAGCATTTT.

In DNA, the CDR3 is TGTGCCAGCAGTGAAGCCCTAGCGGGGGGACTCGCAGATACGCAGTATTTT. Protein sequence: CASSEALAGGLADTQYF. This chain joins TRBV2 and TRBJ2-3; 11 nucleotides align to TRBD2. With V trimmed by 0 bases and J by 4 bases, 6 bases remained unmatched. CDR1 and CDR2 (germline): SNHLY, FYNNEI. This CDR3 spans 17 amino acids.

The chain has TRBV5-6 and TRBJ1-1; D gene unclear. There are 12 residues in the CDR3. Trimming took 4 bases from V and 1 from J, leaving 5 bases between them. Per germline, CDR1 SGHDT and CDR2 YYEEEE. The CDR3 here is CASSRGNTEAFF. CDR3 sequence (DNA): TGTGCCAGCAGCCGGGGGAACACTGAAGCTTTCTTT.

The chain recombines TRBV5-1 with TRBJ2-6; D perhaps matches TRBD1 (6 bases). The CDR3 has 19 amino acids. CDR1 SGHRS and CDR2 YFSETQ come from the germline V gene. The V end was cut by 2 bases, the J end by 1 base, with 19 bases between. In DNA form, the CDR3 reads TGCGCCAGCAGCTTACTGCCCGACAGGTTAGGTTCTGGGGCCAACGTCCTGACTTTC. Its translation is CASSLLPDRLGSGANVLTF.

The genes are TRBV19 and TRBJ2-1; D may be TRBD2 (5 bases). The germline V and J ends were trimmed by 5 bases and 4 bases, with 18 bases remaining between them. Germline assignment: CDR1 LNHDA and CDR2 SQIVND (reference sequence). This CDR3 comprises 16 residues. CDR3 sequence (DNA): TGTGCCAGTAGTCCCCGGACCGGGATGGGTTACAATGAGCAGTTCTTC. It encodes CASSPRTGMGYNEQFF.

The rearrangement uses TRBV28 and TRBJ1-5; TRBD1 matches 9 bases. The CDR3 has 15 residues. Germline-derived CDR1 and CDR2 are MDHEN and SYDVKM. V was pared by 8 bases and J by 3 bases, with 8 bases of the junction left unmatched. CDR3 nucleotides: TGTGCCAGCGAAATTGACAGGGGGGTCAATCAGCCCCAGCATTTT. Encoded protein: CASEIDRGVNQPQHF.

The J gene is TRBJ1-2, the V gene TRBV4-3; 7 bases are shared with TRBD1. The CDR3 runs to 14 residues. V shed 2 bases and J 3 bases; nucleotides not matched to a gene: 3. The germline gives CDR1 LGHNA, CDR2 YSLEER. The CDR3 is CASSQNRGDYGYTF. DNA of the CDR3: TGCGCCAGCAGCCAAAACAGGGGAGACTATGGCTACACCTTC.

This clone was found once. CDR3 protein: CASSSLVMAMTDTQYF. The DNA for the CDR3 is TGTGCCAGCAGCTCACTAGTTATGGCGATGACAGATACGCAGTATTTT. The J gene is TRBJ2-3, the V gene TRBV11-2, with a weak D call TRBD2 (5 bases). The V end lost 4 bases, the J end lost 3 bases, and 17 bases lay between the germline ends. The CDR3 totals 16 residues. In germline, CDR1 is SGHAT, CDR2 FQNNGV. The variable domain in full, with the rest retrieved from reference TRBV11-2 and TRBJ2-3, is EAGVAQSPRYKIIEKRQSVAFWCNPISGHATLYWYQQILGQGPKLLIQFQNNGVVDDSQLPKDRFSAERLKGVDSTLKIQPAKLEDSAVYLCASSSLVMAMTDTQYFGPGTRLTVL.

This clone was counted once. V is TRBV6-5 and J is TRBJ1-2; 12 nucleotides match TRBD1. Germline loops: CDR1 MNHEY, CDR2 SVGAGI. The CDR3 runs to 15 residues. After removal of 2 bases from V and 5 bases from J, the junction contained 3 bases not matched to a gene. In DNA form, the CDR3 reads TGTGCCAGCAGTTACCGGGACAGGGGGCTTTATGGCTACACCTTC. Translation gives CASSYRDRGLYGYTF.

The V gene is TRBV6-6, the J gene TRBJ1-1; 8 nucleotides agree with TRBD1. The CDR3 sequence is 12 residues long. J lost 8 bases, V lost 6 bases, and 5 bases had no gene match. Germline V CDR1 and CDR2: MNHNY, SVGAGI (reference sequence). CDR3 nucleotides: TGTGCCAGCAGCCCCGGGACAGGCGAAGCTTTCTTT. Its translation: CASSPGTGEAFF.

CDR3 nucleotides: TGCAGCGGCTACAGGGGGGTGAACACCGGGGAGCTGTTTTTT. Encoded protein: CSGYRGVNTGELFF. V is TRBV29-1 and J is TRBJ2-2; 8 bases align to TRBD1. V dropped 7 bases and J dropped 1; count of bases not matched to a gene: 5. The CDR3 spans 14 residues. Per germline, CDR1 SQVTM and CDR2 ANQGSEA.

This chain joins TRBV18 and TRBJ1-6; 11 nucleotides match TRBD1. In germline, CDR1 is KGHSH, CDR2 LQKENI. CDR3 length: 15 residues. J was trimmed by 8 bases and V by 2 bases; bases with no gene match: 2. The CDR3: CASSPAGQGDSPLHF. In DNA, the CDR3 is TGTGCCAGCTCACCAGCGGGACAGGGGGATTCACCCCTCCACTTT.

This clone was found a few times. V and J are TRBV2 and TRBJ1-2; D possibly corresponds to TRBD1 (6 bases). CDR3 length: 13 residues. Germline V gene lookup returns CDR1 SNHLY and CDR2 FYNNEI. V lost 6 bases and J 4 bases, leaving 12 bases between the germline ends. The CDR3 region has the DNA TGTGCCAGCAGCCCCGGGACATCCTATGGCTACACCTTC. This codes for CASSPGTSYGYTF.

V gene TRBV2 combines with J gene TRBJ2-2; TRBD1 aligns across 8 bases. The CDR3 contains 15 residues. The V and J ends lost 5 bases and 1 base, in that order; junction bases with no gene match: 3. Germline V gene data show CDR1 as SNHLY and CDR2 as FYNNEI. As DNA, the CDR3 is TGTGCCAGCAGTCCCGGACAGGGGAACACCGGGGAGCTGTTTTTT. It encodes CASSPGQGNTGELFF.

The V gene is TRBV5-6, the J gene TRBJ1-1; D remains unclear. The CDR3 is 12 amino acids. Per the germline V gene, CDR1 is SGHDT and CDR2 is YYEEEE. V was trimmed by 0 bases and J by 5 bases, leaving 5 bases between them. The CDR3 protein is CASSLVRTEAFF. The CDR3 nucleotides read TGTGCCAGCAGCTTGGTCCGGACTGAAGCTTTCTTT.

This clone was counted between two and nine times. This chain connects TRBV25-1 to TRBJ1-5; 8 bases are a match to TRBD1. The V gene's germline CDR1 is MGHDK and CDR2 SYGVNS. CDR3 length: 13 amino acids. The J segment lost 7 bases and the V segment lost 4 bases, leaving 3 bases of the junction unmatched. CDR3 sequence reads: CASSAGGAQPQHF. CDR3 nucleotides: TGTGCCAGCAGTGCAGGGGGCGCCCAGCCCCAGCATTTT.

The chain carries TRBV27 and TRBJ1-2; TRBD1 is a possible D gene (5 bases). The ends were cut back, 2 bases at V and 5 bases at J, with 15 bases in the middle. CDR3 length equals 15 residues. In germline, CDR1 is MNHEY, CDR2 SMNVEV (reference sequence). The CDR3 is CASSLRGMAGYGYTF. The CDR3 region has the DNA TGTGCCAGCAGTTTAAGGGGTATGGCAGGGTATGGCTACACCTTC.

As DNA, the CDR3 is TGCACCAGCAGCCAACCACAGGATTCGAACACCGGGGAGCTGTTTTTT. Translation: CTSSQPQDSNTGELFF. This sequence joins TRBV1 and TRBJ2-2; TRBD1, the table's D call, lacks a check against the DNA. TRBV1 is designated a pseudogene. The CDR3 is 16 residues long.

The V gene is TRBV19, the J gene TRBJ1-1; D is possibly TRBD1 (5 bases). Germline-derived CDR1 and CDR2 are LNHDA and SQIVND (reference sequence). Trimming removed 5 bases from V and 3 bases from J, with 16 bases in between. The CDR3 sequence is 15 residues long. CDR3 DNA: TGTGCCAGTAGTCCCCCGGCGGGGGGGGACACTGAAGCTTTCTTT. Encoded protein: CASSPPAGGDTEAFF.

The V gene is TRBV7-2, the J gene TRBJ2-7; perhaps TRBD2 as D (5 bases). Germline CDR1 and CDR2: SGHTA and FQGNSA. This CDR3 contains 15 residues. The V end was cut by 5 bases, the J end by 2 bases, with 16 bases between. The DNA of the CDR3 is TGTGCCAGCAGCATCCATAGCGACCTCCCCTACGAGCAGTACTTC. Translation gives CASSIHSDLPYEQYF.

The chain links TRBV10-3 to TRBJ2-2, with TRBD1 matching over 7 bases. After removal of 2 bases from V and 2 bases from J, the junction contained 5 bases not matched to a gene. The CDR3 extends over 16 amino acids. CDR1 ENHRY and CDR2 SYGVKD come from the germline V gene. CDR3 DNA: TGTGCCATCAGTGAGGATGGGACAGCCAACACCGGGGAGCTGTTTTTT. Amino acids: CAISEDGTANTGELFF.